The TCR beta chain described here comes from a study of control samples from healthy donors and cancer patients. Using immunoSEQ multiplex PCR, the repertoire was profiled, and TCRdb retains in-frame clones only, with some absent. This table holds 150,000 or so clones, under 95% found once. The CDR3 contains 14 residues. Trimming left V 3 bases short and J 3 bases short, with 11 bases between. Per germline, CDR1 KGHSH and CDR2 LQKENI. The J gene is TRBJ1-2, the V gene TRBV18, with D possibly TRBD1 on 5 matching bases. The specimen was blood. This receptor was identified in a man between 18 and 35 years old in good health. The CDR3 DNA follows: TGTGCCAGCTCACCGGATGACAGCCACTATGGCTACACCTTC. Translation: CASSPDDSHYGYTF.